The 30 T cell receptor beta chains given below trace back to one sample, sequenced in a study of T cell responses to AZD1222 COVID-19 vaccine. Produced via immunoSEQ multiplex PCR; TCRdb's table is partial and in-frame only. The data show about 150,000 clones, with roughly 90% seen just once and approximately 5.1% held by the top ten. The sequenced sample was peripheral blood, obtained on day 0 of MenACWY control vaccination. Receptor source: an adult in good health.

The chain has TRBV5-4 and TRBJ1-2; 7 nucleotides line up with TRBD1. J lost 2 bases, V lost 5 bases, and 12 bases had no gene match. Germline loops: CDR1 SGHNT, CDR2 YYREEE (reference sequence). CDR3 length: 16 amino acids. The CDR3 protein is CASRPVPGTVNYGYTF. CDR3 coding DNA: TGTGCCAGCAGACCCGTTCCAGGGACAGTAAACTATGGCTACACCTTC. Full variable domain (missing parts from reference TRBV5-4 and TRBJ1-2): ETGVTQSPTHLIKTRGQQVTLRCSSQSGHNTVSWYQQALGQGPQFIFQYYREEENGRGNFPPRFSGLQFPNYSSELNVNALELDDSALYLCASRPVPGTVNYGYTFGSGTRLTVV.

This clone was detected once. The chain uses TRBV28 and TRBJ1-1; 7 bases match TRBD1. The junction had 5 bases not matched to a gene; V was cut back by 5 bases and J by 5 bases. The CDR3 extends over 13 amino acids. Germline V gene sequence: CDR1 MDHEN, CDR2 SYDVKM. The CDR3 protein is CASSENRGTEAFF. CDR3 bases: TGTGCCAGCAGTGAGAACAGGGGAACTGAAGCTTTCTTT.

This clone was detected ten times or more. V usage is TRBV16 and J usage is TRBJ2-5; D is perhaps TRBD1 (5 bases). Germline V lookup: CDR1 KGHSY, CDR2 FQNENV. The CDR3 is 15 residues long. V was cut by 2 bases and J by 1 base, with 11 bases left in between. CDR3: CASSQEWGPQETQYF. For the CDR3, the DNA is TGTGCCAGCAGCCAAGAGTGGGGCCCCCAAGAGACCCAGTACTTC.

The genes are TRBV21-1 and TRBJ2-3. TRBV21-1 is termed a pseudogene. CDR3 length: 17 amino acids. The CDR3 loop reads CASSKDGRPYCTDTQYF. CDR3 nucleotide sequence: TGTGCCAGCAGCAAAGACGGCCGCCCCTATTGCACAGATACGCAGTATTTT.

V gene TRBV9 combines with J gene TRBJ2-3, with D possibly being TRBD2 (5 bases). Germline assignment: CDR1 SGDLS and CDR2 YYNGEE. This CDR3 region has 15 residues. The V end lost 1 base, the J end lost 3 bases, and 12 bases lay between the germline ends. CDR3 in amino acids: CASSVTGLGTDTQYF. In nucleotides, the CDR3 is TGTGCCAGCAGCGTAACGGGGTTGGGGACAGATACGCAGTATTTT. Using reference TRBV9 and TRBJ2-3 for the parts outside the CDR3, the full variable domain is DSGVTQTPKHLITATGQRVTLRCSPRSGDLSVYWYQQSLDQGLQFLIQYYNGEERAKGNILERFSAQQFPDLHSELNLSSLELGDSALYFCASSVTGLGTDTQYFGPGTRLTVL.

The count of this clone is one. The chain joins TRBV7-3 to TRBJ1-2, with D unclear. With 4 bases removed from V and 4 bases from J, the gap between germline ends came to 7 bases. Germline V gene lookup returns CDR1 SGHTA and CDR2 FQGTGA. The CDR3 contains 12 residues. Here the CDR3 reads CASSSNSYGYTF. CDR3 DNA: TGTGCCAGCAGCTCCAACTCCTATGGCTACACCTTC.

V is TRBV5-5 and J is TRBJ1-6; TRBD1 aligns across 9 bases. The germline V gene encodes CDR1 SGHKS and CDR2 YYEKEE (reference sequence). This CDR3 contains 15 residues. Losses at the gene ends were 6 bases for V and 5 bases for J; bases not matched to a gene: 6. The CDR3 here is CASTRTGVDNSPLHF. CDR3 DNA sequence: TGTGCCAGCACGCGGACAGGGGTGGATAATTCACCCCTCCACTTT.

The chain carries TRBV2 and TRBJ1-1; D possibly corresponds to TRBD1 (6 bases). The CDR3 covers 13 residues. Germline assignment: CDR1 SNHLY and CDR2 FYNNEI. Between the trimmed V and J ends, which lost 7 bases and 0 bases, there was a span of 9 bases. The CDR3 sequence is CASKGGLNTEAFF. In nucleotides, the CDR3 is TGTGCCAGCAAGGGGGGTTTGAACACTGAAGCTTTCTTT.

The rearrangement links TRBV5-1 to TRBJ1-3; the D gene is possibly TRBD1 (5 bases). Germline CDR1 is SGHRS and CDR2 is YFSETQ. CDR3 length equals 16 residues. Trimming removed 0 bases from V and 0 bases from J, with 10 bases in between. CDR3 in DNA: TGCGCCAGCAGCTTGGAGGGACGGATCTCTGGAAACACCATATATTTT. Amino acid sequence: CASSLEGRISGNTIYF. The full variable domain, its missing parts supplied by reference TRBV5-1 and TRBJ1-3, is KAGVTQTPRYLIKTRGQQVTLSCSPISGHRSVSWYQQTPGQGLQFLFEYFSETQRNKGNFPGRFSGRQFSNSRSEMNVSTLELGDSALYLCASSLEGRISGNTIYFGEGSWLTVV.

The chain employs TRBV28 and TRBJ2-6; 7 bases agree with TRBD2. Trimming removed 10 bases from V and 4 bases from J; junction bases left unmatched: 10. The CDR3 length is 15 residues. Germline V gene data show CDR1 as MDHEN and CDR2 as SYDVKM. CDR3 residues: CATIWEGPGANVLTF. For the CDR3, the DNA is TGTGCCACAATCTGGGAGGGGCCGGGGGCCAACGTCCTGACTTTC.

The count of this clone is one. The chain is built from TRBV4-3 and TRBJ1-5; possibly TRBD1 for D (5 bases). Germline-derived CDR1 and CDR2 are LGHNA and YSLEER. V lost 4 bases to trimming and J lost 4 bases, with 14 bases between them. The CDR3 has 15 residues. The CDR3: CASSPSQGLNQPQHF. The CDR3 DNA sequence: TGCGCCAGCAGCCCCTCTCAGGGCCTAAATCAGCCCCAGCATTTT.

This clone was seen once. The V gene is TRBV5-1, the J gene TRBJ2-7, with TRBD1 matching over 7 bases. V lost 4 bases, J lost 1 base, and 8 bases stayed unmatched. Germline CDR1 SGHRS, CDR2 YFSETQ. This CDR3 region has 15 residues. The CDR3 DNA reads as TGCGCCAGCAGCCTGGGACAGACTCTATCCTACGAGCAGTACTTC. Translating it yields CASSLGQTLSYEQYF.

The rearrangement links TRBV28 to TRBJ1-5; D is unresolved. Germline V gives CDR1 MDHEN, CDR2 SYDVKM. Trimming stripped 3 bases from V and 0 bases from J, with 18 bases between. The CDR3 runs 18 residues. DNA for the CDR3: TGTGCCAGCAGTTTTGAGTTCTCTTTCTCGGATAGCAATCAGCCCCAGCATTTT. Its translation: CASSFEFSFSDSNQPQHF. The entire variable domain, with the rest obtained from reference TRBV28 and TRBJ1-5, is as follows: DVKVTQSSRYLVKRTGEKVFLECVQDMDHENMFWYRQDPGLGLRLIYFSYDVKMKEKGDIPEGYSVSREKKERFSLILESASTNQTSMYLCASSFEFSFSDSNQPQHFGDGTRLSIL.

This clone showed up just once. This rearrangement joins TRBV18 to TRBJ1-4; D is possibly TRBD1 (6 bases). Germline values: CDR1 KGHSH, CDR2 LQKENI. The CDR3 covers 14 residues. Trimming took off 2 bases at V and 4 bases at J, with 8 bases between the two ends. Written as DNA, the CDR3 is TGTGCCAGCTCACCATCAGGGGATAATGAAAAACTGTTTTTT. Protein: CASSPSGDNEKLFF.

The chain links TRBV10-3 to TRBJ2-1; 11 nucleotides agree with TRBD2. With V trimmed by 3 bases and J by 12 bases, 7 bases remained unmatched. Germline CDR1 and CDR2: ENHRY and SYGVKD. CDR3 length: 14 residues. CDR3 in DNA: TGTGCCATCAGTGAAGCGACTAGCGGGATTGCGCAGTTCTTC. Residues: CAISEATSGIAQFF.

The chain links TRBV9 to TRBJ2-1; 12 bases fit TRBD2. The V and J ends lost 4 bases and 7 bases, in that order; junction bases with no gene match: 15. This CDR3 has 18 amino acids. Germline V CDR1 and CDR2: SGDLS, YYNGEE. The CDR3 DNA reads as TGTGCCAGCAGCTCCCTGACTAGCGGGAGAGGGTTAGGAAATGAGCAGTTCTTC. It is translated as CASSSLTSGRGLGNEQFF.

This chain uses TRBV15 with TRBJ2-5; possible D gene TRBD1, 6 bases. With 1 base removed from V and 3 bases from J, the gap between germline ends came to 12 bases. This CDR3 has 15 amino acids. Germline V CDR1 and CDR2: LNHNV, YYDKDF (reference sequence). In DNA form, the CDR3 reads TGTGCCACCAGCAGAGCGGGACAACTAAAAGAGACCCAGTACTTC. It yields the protein CATSRAGQLKETQYF.

This chain uses TRBV18 with TRBJ1-2; the D is unclear. Deletions cut 5 bases from V and 3 bases from J, with 7 bases between. The CDR3 length is 12 residues. CDR1 and CDR2 from the germline V gene are KGHSH and LQKENI. DNA of the CDR3: TGTGCCAGCTCATCGCTTGACTATGGCTACACCTTC. Protein product: CASSSLDYGYTF.

The chain is built from TRBV19 and TRBJ1-6; 9 bases agree with TRBD1. Germline assignment: CDR1 LNHDA and CDR2 SQIVND (reference sequence). The CDR3 consists of 17 residues. J lost 6 bases, V lost 5 bases, and 11 bases had no gene match. CDR3 amino acids: CASSFLSGTGFNSPLHF. The CDR3 nucleotides are TGTGCCAGTAGTTTTCTCTCCGGGACAGGGTTTAATTCACCCCTCCACTTT.

The chain recombines TRBV19 with TRBJ2-3; no reliable D call. Germline assignment: CDR1 LNHDA and CDR2 SQIVND (reference sequence). The CDR3 extends over 13 amino acids. V lost 4 bases and J 4 bases, leaving 9 bases between the germline ends. The CDR3 bases are TGTGCCAGTAGTACGCGTCGCGCAGATACGCAGTATTTT. Protein sequence: CASSTRRADTQYF. The full variable domain, in which reference TRBV19 and TRBJ2-3 provide the parts outside the CDR3, is DGGITQSPKYLFRKEGQNVTLSCEQNLNHDAMYWYRQDPGQGLRLIYYSQIVNDFQKGDIAEGYSVSREKKESFPLTVTSAQKNPTAFYLCASSTRRADTQYFGPGTRLTVL.

The chain links TRBV11-2 to TRBJ1-2; D remains ambiguous. Germline-derived CDR1 and CDR2 are SGHAT and FQNNGV. This CDR3 region has 11 residues. V was pared by 4 bases and J by 8 bases, with 8 bases between. CDR3 nucleotide sequence: TGTGCCAGCAGCTCCCCGGTCGGCTACACCTTC. Its protein product is CASSSPVGYTF. Drawing the rest from reference TRBV11-2 and TRBJ1-2, the complete variable domain is EAGVAQSPRYKIIEKRQSVAFWCNPISGHATLYWYQQILGQGPKLLIQFQNNGVVDDSQLPKDRFSAERLKGVDSTLKIQPAKLEDSAVYLCASSSPVGYTFGSGTRLTVV.

This chain links TRBV7-9 with TRBJ2-3; 10 nucleotides line up with TRBD2. J was trimmed by 1 base and V by 5 bases; bases with no gene match: 9. Germline V lookup: CDR1 SEHNR, CDR2 FQNEAQ (reference sequence). The CDR3 totals 17 residues. The CDR3: CASSLLSGTSGTDTQYF. CDR3 bases: TGTGCCAGCAGCCTCCTATCCGGGACTAGCGGCACAGATACGCAGTATTTT.

The chain is built from TRBV6-6 and TRBJ1-5, with a possible D match to TRBD1 (5 bases). The CDR3 totals 13 residues. Per germline, CDR1 MNHNY and CDR2 SVGAGI (reference sequence). Trimming shortened V by 5 bases and J by 2 bases, and 7 bases separated the two germline ends. CDR3 sequence (DNA): TGTGCCAGCAGTGACAGCCGCAATCAGCCCCAGCATTTT. It codes for CASSDSRNQPQHF.

V gene TRBV5-1 combines with J gene TRBJ1-4, with 8 bases fitting TRBD1. CDR1 and CDR2 from the germline V gene are SGHRS and YFSETQ. The CDR3 is 15 amino acids. V gave up 0 bases and J gave up 8 bases; unmatched junction bases: 6. The CDR3 protein is CASSLDQGAGEKLFF. CDR3 nucleotides: TGCGCCAGCAGCTTGGATCAGGGGGCAGGGGAAAAACTGTTTTTT. The entire variable domain, with the rest obtained from reference TRBV5-1 and TRBJ1-4, is as follows: KAGVTQTPRYLIKTRGQQVTLSCSPISGHRSVSWYQQTPGQGLQFLFEYFSETQRNKGNFPGRFSGRQFSNSRSEMNVSTLELGDSALYLCASSLDQGAGEKLFFGSGTQLSVL.

This chain uses TRBV7-8 with TRBJ2-1; the match to TRBD2 covers 7 bases. The V and J ends lost 3 bases and 4 bases, in that order; junction bases with no gene match: 3. The CDR3 runs to 14 residues. The germline V gene has CDR1 SGHVS and CDR2 FQNEAQ. In DNA form, the CDR3 reads TGTGCCAGCAGCTTCCGGGACTATTACAATGAGCAGTTCTTC. Translating gives CASSFRDYYNEQFF.

This sequence joins TRBV15 and TRBJ1-5; 12 bases match TRBD1. The CDR3 consists of 16 residues. Germline V CDR1 and CDR2: LNHNV, YYDKDF (reference sequence). The trim removed 2 bases at V and 7 bases at J, leaving 6 bases unmatched. The CDR3 region is CATSRLGTGGRQPQHF. DNA of the CDR3: TGTGCCACCAGCAGACTTGGGACAGGGGGCCGGCAGCCCCAGCATTTT.

This clone was counted only a few times. The chain combines TRBV5-1 with TRBJ2-3, with D unresolved. CDR3 length: 11 amino acids. V lost 0 bases, J lost 8 bases, and 4 bases lay in between. The germline V gene has CDR1 SGHRS and CDR2 YFSETQ. CDR3 nucleotides: TGCGCCAGCAGCTTGGGCGGTACGCAGTATTTT. Its protein product is CASSLGGTQYF.

The chain links TRBV4-2 to TRBJ2-1, with 7 bases aligning to TRBD1. CDR3 length: 16 residues. The germline gives CDR1 LGHNA, CDR2 YNFKEQ. V trimming: 0 bases; J trimming: 8 bases; junction bases outside the gene matches: 10. CDR3 residues: CASSQDSGTANDEQFF. DNA for the CDR3: TGTGCCAGCAGCCAAGATTCAGGGACAGCCAACGATGAGCAGTTCTTC.

V is TRBV7-3 and J is TRBJ2-7, with TRBD1 matching 7 bases. J gave up 2 bases and V 1 base, and 8 bases lay outside the gene matches. CDR3 size: 16 residues. CDR1 and CDR2 from the germline V gene are SGHTA and FQGTGA. CDR3 coding DNA: TGTGCCAGCAGCTTAAGTGCAGGGGGTCGGACCTACGAGCAGTACTTC. This gives the protein CASSLSAGGRTYEQYF.

V usage is TRBV6-5 and J usage is TRBJ2-3; D is uncertain. CDR1 is MNHEY, CDR2 SVGAGI, per germline. The CDR3 is 11 amino acids. The ends were cut back, 6 bases at V and 5 bases at J, with 6 bases in the middle. The CDR3 coding sequence is TGTGCCAGCAGAAGTAGAGATACGCAGTATTTT. Protein product: CASRSRDTQYF.